The 20 T cell receptor beta chains listed next were all sequenced from one sample in a study of response to subunit inactivated influenza vaccine. TCRdb fed the RT-PCR reads into MiXCR, producing one record per CDR3 protein. Among under 850,000 distinct CDR3 sequences, around 20% were seen once, and the ten largest hold about a tenth. The source was PBMCs from blood, collected roughly 5 days after vaccination. These receptors all come from a man aged 50-59 years who received an inactivated influenza vaccine.

This sequence joins TRBV5-1 and TRBJ2-7; D gene uncertain. The CDR3 length is 13 residues. Between the trimmed V and J ends, which lost 4 bases and 1 base, there was a span of 9 bases. Germline V lookup: CDR1 SGHRS, CDR2 YFSETQ. The CDR3 DNA reads TGCGCCAGCAGCGGAGAAAATTCCTACGAGCAGTACTTC. Protein product: CASSGENSYEQYF. Combining the CDR3 with reference TRBV5-1 and TRBJ2-7 gives the whole variable domain KAGVTQTPRYLIKTRGQQVTLSCSPISGHRSVSWYQQTPGQGLQFLFEYFSETQRNKGNFPGRFSGRQFSNSRSEMNVSTLELGDSALYLCASSGENSYEQYFGPGTRLTVT.

This clonotype was seen more than once but under ten times. The chain is built from TRBV5-1 and TRBJ2-2; the match to TRBD2 covers 10 bases. The CDR3 loop spans 16 amino acids. V shed 4 bases, J shed 2 bases, and the junction held 5 bases outside the gene matches. Germline V gives CDR1 SGHRS, CDR2 YFSETQ. CDR3 loop: CASSPQLAGNTGELFF. The CDR3 DNA is TGCGCCAGCAGCCCTCAACTAGCGGGAAACACCGGGGAGCTGTTTTTT.

The V and J genes are TRBV6-5 and TRBJ2-1, with 9 bases fitting TRBD1. The CDR3 loop spans 15 amino acids. Germline CDR1 and CDR2: MNHEY and SVGAGI. With V trimmed by 2 bases and J by 3 bases, 2 bases remained unmatched. The CDR3 coding sequence is TGTGCCAGCAGTTACCGGGACAGGGACTACAATGAGCAGTTCTTC. It specifies CASSYRDRDYNEQFF.

V and J are TRBV4-3 and TRBJ2-2; D gene ambiguous. In germline, CDR1 is LGHNA, CDR2 YSLEER. The CDR3 consists of 15 residues. V was cut by 3 bases and J by 1 base, with 9 bases left in between. The CDR3: CASSHDMLNTGELFF. CDR3 nucleotide sequence: TGCGCCAGCAGCCATGATATGTTGAACACCGGGGAGCTGTTTTTT.

This sequence joins TRBV5-1 and TRBJ2-3, with TRBD1 matching 7 bases. This CDR3 comprises 15 residues. Germline-derived CDR1 and CDR2 are SGHRS and YFSETQ. Trimming cost V 4 bases and J 2 bases; bases outside gene matches: 7. The CDR3 coding sequence is TGCGCCAGCAGCGGCCGGGACAGACTCACAGATACGCAGTATTTT. Translated: CASSGRDRLTDTQYF.

At least ten counts were recorded for this clonotype. The chain links TRBV7-3 to TRBJ2-1; D might be TRBD2 (6 bases). Germline V gene lookup returns CDR1 SGHTA and CDR2 FQGTGA. CDR3 length equals 14 residues. The V end lost 2 bases, the J end lost 5 bases, and 10 bases lay between the germline ends. CDR3 sequence: CASSLFRENNEQFF. CDR3 coding DNA: TGTGCCAGCAGCTTATTCCGGGAGAACAATGAGCAGTTCTTC.

This clonotype appeared once. The V gene is TRBV28, the J gene TRBJ2-4; 7 positions agree with TRBD1. Germline CDR1 MDHEN, CDR2 SYDVKM. The CDR3 loop spans 14 amino acids. J lost 4 bases, V lost 2 bases, and 2 bases had no gene match. Here the CDR3 DNA reads TGTGCCAGCAGTTTAACAGGGGCGAAAAACATTCAGTACTTC. Protein: CASSLTGAKNIQYF. Full variable domain (remainder filled in from reference TRBV28 and TRBJ2-4): DVKVTQSSRYLVKRTGEKVFLECVQDMDHENMFWYRQDPGLGLRLIYFSYDVKMKEKGDIPEGYSVSREKKERFSLILESASTNQTSMYLCASSLTGAKNIQYFGAGTRLSVL.

This clonotype was detected only a few times. V and J are TRBV28 and TRBJ2-2, with 8 bases aligning to TRBD1. The CDR3 runs 15 residues. The junction had 12 bases not matched to a gene; V was cut back by 10 bases and J by 5 bases. In germline, CDR1 is MDHEN, CDR2 SYDVKM. The CDR3 bases are TGTGCCAACTCGCGTGGAGGACAGGGTACCGGGGAGCTGTTTTTT. This sequence encodes CANSRGGQGTGELFF.

The chain links TRBV24-1 to TRBJ2-7, with 11 bases that match TRBD1. This CDR3 has 14 amino acids. Germline V gene lookup returns CDR1 KGHDR and CDR2 SFDVKD. V shed 8 bases, J shed 6 bases, and the junction held 8 bases outside the gene matches. The CDR3 loop is CATKGQGASGEQYF. DNA for the CDR3: TGTGCCACCAAAGGACAGGGGGCTTCTGGCGAGCAGTACTTC.

V is TRBV20-1 and J is TRBJ2-7; TRBD1 matches at 9 bases. Germline V CDR1 and CDR2: DFQATT, SNEGSKA (reference sequence). This CDR3 is 14 amino acids long. Trimming cost V 5 bases and J 0 bases; bases outside gene matches: 5. CDR3 residues: CSAPGTGSSYEQYF. For the CDR3, the DNA is TGCAGTGCTCCAGGGACAGGGAGCTCCTACGAGCAGTACTTC.

J is TRBJ2-6 and V is TRBV7-9; D remains ambiguous. Germline V gene sequence: CDR1 SEHNR, CDR2 FQNEAQ (reference sequence). The germline V and J ends were trimmed by 2 bases and 4 bases, with 9 bases remaining between them. The CDR3 runs to 15 residues. The CDR3 region is CASSLFQAGANVLTF. CDR3 in DNA: TGTGCCAGCAGCTTATTCCAAGCCGGGGCCAACGTCCTGACTTTC.

The CDR3 bases are TGTGCCAGCAGCTTAGCTGGGACAGTAGGCCCCTACGAGCAGTACTTC. This codes for CASSLAGTVGPYEQYF. The gene calls are TRBV7-2 and TRBJ2-7; 7 positions match TRBD1. The CDR3 has 16 residues. The V and J ends lost 0 bases and 2 bases, in that order; junction bases with no gene match: 7. CDR1 is SGHTA, CDR2 FQGNSA, per germline. Full variable domain (remainder filled in from reference TRBV7-2 and TRBJ2-7): GAGVSQSPSNKVTEKGKDVELRCDPISGHTALYWYRQSLGQGLEFLIYFQGNSAPDKSGLPSDRFSAERTGGSVSTLTIQRTQQEDSAVYLCASSLAGTVGPYEQYFGPGTRLTVT.

This sequence joins TRBV20-1 and TRBJ2-5, with TRBD2 identical over 16 bases. This CDR3 spans 17 amino acids. After removal of 0 bases from V and 5 bases from J, the junction contained 6 bases not matched to a gene. Germline values: CDR1 DFQATT, CDR2 SNEGSKA (reference sequence). CDR3 residues: CSARDQGTSGGAETQYF. The CDR3, as DNA: TGCAGTGCTAGAGATCAGGGGACTAGCGGGGGGGCTGAGACCCAGTACTTC.

Only a few counts were recorded for this clonotype. The V call is TRBV4-2, the J call TRBJ1-1; D not resolved. CDR1 and CDR2 from the germline V gene are LGHNA and YNFKEQ. CDR3 length: 16 residues. Trimming stripped 1 base from V and 0 bases from J, with 12 bases between. The CDR3 loop is CASSQGVAGLNTEAFF. CDR3 nucleotide sequence: TGTGCCAGCAGCCAAGGGGTGGCGGGCCTGAACACTGAAGCTTTCTTT.

The V gene is TRBV20-1, the J gene TRBJ2-7; the D gene is possibly TRBD1 (6 bases). Germline V gene sequence: CDR1 DFQATT, CDR2 SNEGSKA (reference sequence). Trimming took 1 base from V and 3 from J, leaving 10 bases between them. CDR3 length: 13 amino acids. CDR3 sequence reads: CSARGGRDYEQYF. For the CDR3, the DNA is TGCAGTGCTAGAGGGGGGCGCGACTACGAGCAGTACTTC.

A note on this clonotype: This may be a read error, as it is one base from a much larger clone. The rearrangement joins TRBV6-6 to TRBJ2-7, with D tentatively TRBD1 (6 bases). Trimming took off 6 bases at V and 3 bases at J, with 12 bases between the two ends. The CDR3 covers 13 residues. Germline V CDR1 and CDR2: MNHNY, SVGAGI (reference sequence). The CDR3 spells CASSPDSYYEQYF. In DNA, the CDR3 is TGTGCCAGCAGCCCGGACAGTTACTACGAGCAGTACTTC.

The V gene is TRBV10-3, the J gene TRBJ1-5, with TRBD1 as a possible D gene (6 bases). Per the germline V gene, CDR1 is ENHRY and CDR2 is SYGVKD. CDR3 length: 14 residues. Trimming removed 4 bases from V and 7 bases from J, with 14 bases in between. CDR3 in amino acids: CAISVAGGDQPQHF. DNA of the CDR3: TGTGCCATCAGTGTTGCCGGGGGCGACCAGCCCCAGCATTTT.

Details on this clonotype: Mismatch with germline at one junction end may stem from a read error. This sequence joins TRBV5-1 and TRBJ2-5; no clear D. This CDR3 has 12 residues. Per germline, CDR1 SGHRS and CDR2 YFSETQ. The CDR3 reads CASSFHQETQYF. The CDR3 DNA is TGCGCCAGCAGCTTTCACCAGGAGACCCAGTACTTC.

This sequence joins TRBV7-9 and TRBJ2-1; the match to TRBD1 covers 8 bases. The germline CDR1 and CDR2 sequences are SEHNR and FQNEAQ (reference sequence). CDR3 length: 16 residues. Trimming removed 7 bases from V and 3 bases from J; junction bases left unmatched: 11. The CDR3 nucleotides read TGTGCCAGCACCGTTTCGACAGGGGCCATCTACAATGAGCAGTTCTTC. It specifies CASTVSTGAIYNEQFF.

This chain joins TRBV6-2 or TRBV6-3 and TRBJ2-7; tentative D call: TRBD1 (6 bases). CDR3 length: 15 amino acids. The germline V gene encodes CDR1 MNHEY and CDR2 SVGEGT. V was pared by 2 bases and J by 4 bases, with 15 bases between. This CDR3 is CASSYLGQIFYEQYF. CDR3 sequence (DNA): TGTGCCAGCAGTTACCTCGGACAGATATTTTACGAGCAGTACTTC.